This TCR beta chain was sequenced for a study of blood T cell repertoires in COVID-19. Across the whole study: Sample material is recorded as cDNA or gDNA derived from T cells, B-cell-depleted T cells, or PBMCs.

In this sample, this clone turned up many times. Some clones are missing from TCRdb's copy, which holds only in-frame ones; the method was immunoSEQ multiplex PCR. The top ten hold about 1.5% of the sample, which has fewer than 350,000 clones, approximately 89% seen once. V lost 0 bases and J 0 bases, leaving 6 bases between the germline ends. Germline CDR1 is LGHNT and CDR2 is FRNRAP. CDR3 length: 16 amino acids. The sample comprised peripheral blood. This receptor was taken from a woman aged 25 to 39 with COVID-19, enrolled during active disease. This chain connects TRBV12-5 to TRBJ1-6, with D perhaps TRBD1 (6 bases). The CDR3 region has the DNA TGTGCTAGTGGTTTGGTACAGGGCTCCTATAATTCACCCCTCCACTTT. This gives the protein CASGLVQGSYNSPLHF.